This entry lists 15 T cell receptor beta chains sequenced from one sample in a study of shared clonotypes between healthy human individuals. Repertoires were generated with immunoSEQ multiplex PCR, while TCRdb's copy carries only in-frame clones and drops some. The sample has 950,000 to 1,100,000 clones; around 74% are singletons. Sequenced: memory CD4+ T cells sorted from blood. Specified subset: CD45RA-negative fraction. Source of these receptors: a young man in good health.

V usage is TRBV20-1 and J usage is TRBJ1-2; D ambiguous. There are 11 residues in the CDR3. The V end lost 3 bases, the J end lost 7 bases, and 9 bases lay between the germline ends. Per the germline V gene, CDR1 is DFQATT and CDR2 is SNEGSKA (reference sequence). The chain's CDR3 is CSASPASGYTF. The CDR3 DNA sequence: TGCAGTGCTAGCCCAGCTTCTGGCTACACCTTC.

The rearrangement joins TRBV6-5 to TRBJ2-7, with TRBD1 matching 12 bases. V was pared by 0 bases and J by 5 bases, with 2 bases of the junction left unmatched. The CDR3 has 15 amino acids. From germline, CDR1 is MNHEY and CDR2 SVGAGI. The CDR3 protein is CASSYSGTGGHEQYF. CDR3 sequence (DNA): TGTGCCAGCAGTTACTCAGGGACAGGGGGCCACGAGCAGTACTTC.

The chain links TRBV7-9 to TRBJ1-3; 8 bases fit TRBD1. This CDR3 has 16 residues. The ends lost 7 bases at V and 0 bases at J; junction bases unmatched: 8. CDR1 SEHNR and CDR2 FQNEAQ come from the germline V gene (reference sequence). CDR3 coding DNA: TGTGCCAGCACCCGCTGGGGACAGGACTCTGGAAACACCATATATTTT. Translation gives CASTRWGQDSGNTIYF. Full variable domain (missing parts from reference TRBV7-9 and TRBJ1-3): DTGVSQNPRHKITKRGQNVTFRCDPISEHNRLYWYRQTLGQGPEFLTYFQNEAQLEKSRLLSDRFSAERPKGSFSTLEIQRTEQGDSAMYLCASTRWGQDSGNTIYFGEGSWLTVV.

This clone was seen a few times. V gene TRBV7-2 combines with J gene TRBJ2-5, with D perhaps TRBD2 (7 bases). The V gene lost 5 bases and the J gene lost 5 bases, with 12 bases spanning the gap. This CDR3 has 13 amino acids. The germline CDR1 and CDR2 sequences are SGHTA and FQGNSA. The CDR3 coding sequence is TGTGCCAGCAGCCGGGGGGCGGGGGAGACCCAGTACTTC. Its translation: CASSRGAGETQYF.

The rearrangement joins TRBV5-1 to TRBJ2-1, with TRBD1 matching 9 bases. After removal of 0 bases from V and 15 bases from J, the junction contained 7 bases not matched to a gene. The CDR3 is 13 amino acids. Germline assignment: CDR1 SGHRS and CDR2 YFSETQ. The CDR3 DNA is TGCGCCAGCAGCTTGGAACAGGGGGCTCGCGGGTTCTTC. It is translated as CASSLEQGARGFF. The whole variable domain, remainder taken from reference TRBV5-1 and TRBJ2-1, is KAGVTQTPRYLIKTRGQQVTLSCSPISGHRSVSWYQQTPGQGLQFLFEYFSETQRNKGNFPGRFSGRQFSNSRSEMNVSTLELGDSALYLCASSLEQGARGFFGPGTRLTVL.

In this sample, this clone turned up once. The chain combines TRBV6-6 with TRBJ1-5; a weak D match, TRBD1 (6 bases). This CDR3 is built from 13 residues. The ends were cut back, 5 bases at V and 6 bases at J, with 11 bases in the middle. Germline V CDR1 and CDR2: MNHNY, SVGAGI (reference sequence). This chain's CDR3 is CASSQGYSQPQHF. Written as DNA, the CDR3 is TGTGCCAGCAGTCAGGGGTATAGTCAGCCCCAGCATTTT.

The chain is built from TRBV7-2 and TRBJ1-3; 9 bases line up with TRBD1. The CDR3 has 15 residues. Germline V gene data show CDR1 as SGHTA and CDR2 as FQGNSA. The junction had 6 bases not matched to a gene; V was cut back by 5 bases and J by 4 bases. The CDR3 nucleotides read TGTGCCAGCAGCCAGGGACAGGGAATCGGAAACACCATATATTTT. Residues: CASSQGQGIGNTIYF.

The V and J genes are TRBV5-4 and TRBJ1-1, with TRBD1 as a possible D gene (6 bases). V gave up 3 bases and J gave up 5 bases, with 17 bases separating them. Germline V gives CDR1 SGHNT, CDR2 YYREEE (reference sequence). The CDR3 loop spans 15 amino acids. DNA for the CDR3: TGTGCCAGCAGCTGGGATTGGGGGGGCAATACTGAAGCTTTCTTT. It specifies CASSWDWGGNTEAFF.

This chain links TRBV4-3 with TRBJ1-6; TRBD1 matches at 9 bases. CDR3 size: 16 residues. V lost 1 base to trimming and J lost 13 bases; unmatched junction nucleotides: 11. CDR1 is LGHNA, CDR2 YSLEER, per germline. This CDR3 reads CASSQAREDRGRPLHF. Here the CDR3 DNA reads TGCGCCAGCAGCCAAGCCCGAGAGGACAGGGGTAGGCCCCTCCACTTT.

The chain employs TRBV7-2 and TRBJ1-2; the match to TRBD1 covers 7 bases. J lost 7 bases, V lost 6 bases, and 8 bases had no gene match. The CDR3 sequence is 13 residues long. The germline CDR1 and CDR2 sequences are SGHTA and FQGNSA. The DNA of the CDR3 is TGTGCCAGCAGTATTGACAGGGTGGGTGGCTACACCTTC. As protein: CASSIDRVGGYTF.

The genes are TRBV11-2 and TRBJ2-7; 10 positions agree with TRBD1. This CDR3 contains 14 residues. Germline loops: CDR1 SGHAT, CDR2 FQNNGV. V shed 3 bases, J shed 6 bases, and the junction held 5 bases outside the gene matches. CDR3 bases: TGTGCCAGCAGCTTTTCGACAGGGGGCCGCGAGCAGTACTTC. Translated, it gives CASSFSTGGREQYF.

This clone was counted between two and nine times. The chain joins TRBV1 to TRBJ2-7; TRBD2 is the table's D call, not checked against the DNA. TRBV1 is termed a pseudogene. The CDR3 is 14 residues long. The DNA of the CDR3 is TGCACCAGCAGCCAAGATCGGTACCCCTACGAGCAGTACTTC. Its translation: CTSSQDRYPYEQYF.

The rearrangement joins TRBV5-1 to TRBJ1-2; weak D call: TRBD1 (5 bases). The CDR3 is made up of 17 amino acids. With 0 bases removed from V and 0 bases from J, the gap between germline ends came to 15 bases. Germline CDR1 and CDR2: SGHRS and YFSETQ. The CDR3 DNA sequence: TGCGCCAGCAGCTTGGTGGCAGGGTTGAACACTAACTATGGCTACACCTTC. Translation: CASSLVAGLNTNYGYTF.

In this sample, this clone turned up a few times. The chain couples TRBV28 to TRBJ1-1, with D perhaps matching TRBD1 (6 bases). The CDR3 extends over 14 amino acids. Per the germline V gene, CDR1 is MDHEN and CDR2 is SYDVKM. The V and J ends lost 6 bases and 4 bases respectively, with 15 bases between them. Here the CDR3 DNA reads TGTGCCAGCAGACCAACAGGGATTTTCACTGAAGCTTTCTTT. This codes for CASRPTGIFTEAFF. Full variable domain (rest looked up from reference TRBV28 and TRBJ1-1): DVKVTQSSRYLVKRTGEKVFLECVQDMDHENMFWYRQDPGLGLRLIYFSYDVKMKEKGDIPEGYSVSREKKERFSLILESASTNQTSMYLCASRPTGIFTEAFFGQGTRLTVV.

V usage is TRBV6-5 and J usage is TRBJ2-7; 9 nucleotides align to TRBD2. Per the germline V gene, CDR1 is MNHEY and CDR2 is SVGAGI. J gave up 4 bases and V 5 bases, and 6 bases lay outside the gene matches. The CDR3 has 14 residues. The CDR3 DNA reads TGTGCCAGCAGTGGAGCGGGAGGTTGGTACGAGCAGTACTTC. Translated, it gives CASSGAGGWYEQYF.